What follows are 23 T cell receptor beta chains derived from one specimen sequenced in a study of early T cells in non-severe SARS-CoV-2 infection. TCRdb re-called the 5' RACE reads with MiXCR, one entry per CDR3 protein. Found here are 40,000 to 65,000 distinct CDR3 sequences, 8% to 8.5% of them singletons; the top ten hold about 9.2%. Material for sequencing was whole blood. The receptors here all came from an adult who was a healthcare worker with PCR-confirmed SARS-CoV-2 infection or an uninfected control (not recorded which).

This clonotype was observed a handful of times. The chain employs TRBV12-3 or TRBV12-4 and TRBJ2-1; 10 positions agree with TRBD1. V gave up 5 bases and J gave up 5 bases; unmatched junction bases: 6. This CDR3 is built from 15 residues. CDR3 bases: TGTGCCAGCAGTCTCGGACAGGGGGAAAACAATGAGCAGTTCTTC. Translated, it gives CASSLGQGENNEQFF.

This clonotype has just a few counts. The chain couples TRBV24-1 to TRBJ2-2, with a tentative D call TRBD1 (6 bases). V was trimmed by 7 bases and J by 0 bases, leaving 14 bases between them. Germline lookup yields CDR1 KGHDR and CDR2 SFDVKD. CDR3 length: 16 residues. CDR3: CATSPAWTANTGELFF. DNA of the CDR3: TGTGCCACCAGCCCGGCCTGGACAGCGAACACCGGGGAGCTGTTTTTT.

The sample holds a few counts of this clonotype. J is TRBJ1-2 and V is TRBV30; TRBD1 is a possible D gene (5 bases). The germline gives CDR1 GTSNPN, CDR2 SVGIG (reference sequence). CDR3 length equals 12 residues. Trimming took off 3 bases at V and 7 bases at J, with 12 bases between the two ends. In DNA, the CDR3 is TGTGCCTGGAGCTTGGGGACTTTTGGCTACACCTTC. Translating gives CAWSLGTFGYTF. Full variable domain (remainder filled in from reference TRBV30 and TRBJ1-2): SQTIHQWPATLVQPVGSPLSLECTVEGTSNPNLYWYRQAAGRGLQLLFYSVGIGQISSEVPQNLSASRPQDRQFILSSKKLLLSDSGFYLCAWSLGTFGYTFGSGTRLTVV.

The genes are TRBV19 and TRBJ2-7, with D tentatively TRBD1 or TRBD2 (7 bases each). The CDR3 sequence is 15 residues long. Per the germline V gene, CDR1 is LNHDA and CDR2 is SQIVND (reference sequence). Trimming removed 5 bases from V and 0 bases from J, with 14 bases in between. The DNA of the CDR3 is TGTGCCAGTAGTCCCCAGGGGGGGGGCTCCTACGAGCAGTACTTC. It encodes CASSPQGGGSYEQYF.

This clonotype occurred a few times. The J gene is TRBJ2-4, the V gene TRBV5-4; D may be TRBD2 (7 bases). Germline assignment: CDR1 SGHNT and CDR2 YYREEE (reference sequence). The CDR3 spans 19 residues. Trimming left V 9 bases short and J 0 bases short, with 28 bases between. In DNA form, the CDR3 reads TGTGCCACCCGCCTTGCTACGACACAGGGAGGGTCAGCCAAAAACATTCAGTACTTC. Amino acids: CATRLATTQGGSAKNIQYF.

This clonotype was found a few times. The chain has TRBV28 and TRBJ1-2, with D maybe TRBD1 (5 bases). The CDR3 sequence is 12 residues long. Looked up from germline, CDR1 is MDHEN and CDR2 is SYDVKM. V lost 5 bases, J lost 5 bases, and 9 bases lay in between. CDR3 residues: CASSRDVYGYTF. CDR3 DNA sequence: TGTGCCAGCAGTCGGGACGTATATGGCTACACCTTC.

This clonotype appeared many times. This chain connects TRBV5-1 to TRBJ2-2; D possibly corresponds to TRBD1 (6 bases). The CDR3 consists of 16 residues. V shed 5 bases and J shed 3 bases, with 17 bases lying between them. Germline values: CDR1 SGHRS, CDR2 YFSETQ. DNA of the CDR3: TGCGCCAGCAGGGAGAGGCCACAGGGCTACACCGGGGAGCTGTTTTTT. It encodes CASRERPQGYTGELFF. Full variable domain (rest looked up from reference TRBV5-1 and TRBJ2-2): KAGVTQTPRYLIKTRGQQVTLSCSPISGHRSVSWYQQTPGQGLQFLFEYFSETQRNKGNFPGRFSGRQFSNSRSEMNVSTLELGDSALYLCASRERPQGYTGELFFGEGSRLTVL.

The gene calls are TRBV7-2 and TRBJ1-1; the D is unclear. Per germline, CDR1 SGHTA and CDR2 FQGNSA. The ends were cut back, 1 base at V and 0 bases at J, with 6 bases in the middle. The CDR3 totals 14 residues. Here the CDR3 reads CASSLGEVNTEAFF. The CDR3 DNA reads TGTGCCAGCAGCTTAGGGGAAGTGAACACTGAAGCTTTCTTT.

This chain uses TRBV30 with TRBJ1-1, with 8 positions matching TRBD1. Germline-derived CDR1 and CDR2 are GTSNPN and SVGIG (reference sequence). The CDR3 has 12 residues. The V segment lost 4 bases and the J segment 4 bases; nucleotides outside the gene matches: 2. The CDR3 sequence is CAWTGGVTEAFF. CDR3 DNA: TGTGCCTGGACAGGGGGCGTCACTGAAGCTTTCTTT.

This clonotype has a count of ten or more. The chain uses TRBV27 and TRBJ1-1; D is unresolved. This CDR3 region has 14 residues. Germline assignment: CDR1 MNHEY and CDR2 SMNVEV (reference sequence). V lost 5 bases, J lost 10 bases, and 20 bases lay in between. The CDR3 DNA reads TGTGCCAGCAGTCCCTCCAGTAGAGGAAGATCAGCTTTCTTT. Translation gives CASSPSSRGRSAFF.

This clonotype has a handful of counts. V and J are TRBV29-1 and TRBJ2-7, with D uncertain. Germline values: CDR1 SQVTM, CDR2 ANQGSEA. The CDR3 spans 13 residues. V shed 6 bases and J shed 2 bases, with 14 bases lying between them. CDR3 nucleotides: TGCAGCGTAGTTAGCTTACCTACCTACGAGCAGTACTTC. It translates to CSVVSLPTYEQYF.

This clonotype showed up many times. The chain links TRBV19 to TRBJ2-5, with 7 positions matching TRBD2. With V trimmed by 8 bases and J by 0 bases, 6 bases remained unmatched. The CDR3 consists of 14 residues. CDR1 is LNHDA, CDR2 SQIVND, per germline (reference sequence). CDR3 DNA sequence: TGTGCCAGTCGCGACGGGGGGTACCAAGAGACCCAGTACTTC. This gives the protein CASRDGGYQETQYF.

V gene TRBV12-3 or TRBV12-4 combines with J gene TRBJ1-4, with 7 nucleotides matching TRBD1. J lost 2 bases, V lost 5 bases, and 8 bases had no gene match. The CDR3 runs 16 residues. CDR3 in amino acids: CASSTRGQATNEKLFF. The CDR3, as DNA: TGTGCCAGCAGTACCCGCGGACAGGCTACTAATGAAAAACTGTTTTTT.

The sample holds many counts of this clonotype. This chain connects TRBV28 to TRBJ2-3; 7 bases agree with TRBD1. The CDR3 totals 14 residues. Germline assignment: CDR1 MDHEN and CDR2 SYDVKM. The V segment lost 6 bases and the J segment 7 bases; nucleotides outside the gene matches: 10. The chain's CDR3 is CASSRDSSRYTQYF. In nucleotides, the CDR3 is TGTGCCAGCAGCCGGGACAGCTCCCGATATACGCAGTATTTT.

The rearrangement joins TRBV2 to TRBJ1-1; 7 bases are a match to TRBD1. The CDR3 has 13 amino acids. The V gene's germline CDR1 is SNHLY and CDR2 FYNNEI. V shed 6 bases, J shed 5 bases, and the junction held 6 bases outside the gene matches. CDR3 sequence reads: CASSTGELTEAFF. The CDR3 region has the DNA TGTGCCAGCAGCACAGGGGAGTTGACTGAAGCTTTCTTT.

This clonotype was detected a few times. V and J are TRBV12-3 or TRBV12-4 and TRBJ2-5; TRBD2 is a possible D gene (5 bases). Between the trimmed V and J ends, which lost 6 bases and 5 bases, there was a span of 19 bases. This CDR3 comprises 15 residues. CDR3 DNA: TGTGCCAGCAGCTCACAAGACGAGCGCGGGGAGACCCAGTACTTC. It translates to CASSSQDERGETQYF.

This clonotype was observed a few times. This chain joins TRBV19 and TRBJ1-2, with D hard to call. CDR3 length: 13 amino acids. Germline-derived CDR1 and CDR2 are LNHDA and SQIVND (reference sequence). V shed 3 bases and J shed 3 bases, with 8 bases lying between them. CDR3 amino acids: CASSMNPHYGYTF. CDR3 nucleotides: TGTGCCAGTAGTATGAACCCCCACTATGGCTACACCTTC.

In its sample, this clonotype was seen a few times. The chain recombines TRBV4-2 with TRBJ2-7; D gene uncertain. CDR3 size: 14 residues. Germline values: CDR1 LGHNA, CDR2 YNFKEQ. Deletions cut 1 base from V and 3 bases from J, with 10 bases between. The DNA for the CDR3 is TGTGCCAGCAGCCAAGGCCCTCCGGACTACGAGCAGTACTTC. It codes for CASSQGPPDYEQYF.

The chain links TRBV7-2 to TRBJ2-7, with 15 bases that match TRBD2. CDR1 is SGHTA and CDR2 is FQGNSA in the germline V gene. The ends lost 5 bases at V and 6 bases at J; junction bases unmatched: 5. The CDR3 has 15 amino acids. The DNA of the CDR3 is TGTGCCAGCAGCCGCATGGGACTAGCGGGAGGCGAGCAGTACTTC. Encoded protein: CASSRMGLAGGEQYF.

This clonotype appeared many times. Here the CDR3 reads CASSLEAGMNTEAFF. DNA for the CDR3: TGTGCCAGCAGCTTAGAGGCAGGAATGAACACTGAAGCTTTCTTT. The chain uses TRBV7-3 and TRBJ1-1; D gene uncertain. CDR3 length: 15 residues. Germline CDR1 reads SGHTA; CDR2 reads FQGTGA. The V gene lost 2 bases and the J gene lost 0 bases, with 10 bases spanning the gap.

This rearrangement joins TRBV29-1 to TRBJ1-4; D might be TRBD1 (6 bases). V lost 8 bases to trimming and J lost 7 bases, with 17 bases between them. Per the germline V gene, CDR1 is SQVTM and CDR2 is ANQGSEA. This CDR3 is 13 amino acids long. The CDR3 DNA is TGCAGCTCGAAGGGGGGGGATGGTGAAAAACTGTTTTTT. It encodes CSSKGGDGEKLFF. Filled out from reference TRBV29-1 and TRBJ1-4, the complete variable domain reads SAVISQKPSRDICQRGTSLTIQCQVDSQVTMMFWYRQQPGQSLTLIATANQGSEATYESGFVIDKFPISRPNLTFSTLTVSNMSPEDSSIYLCSSKGGDGEKLFFGSGTQLSVL.

CDR3 protein: CASRTRLDNEQFF. The CDR3 DNA follows: TGTGCCAGCAGAACACGACTTGACAATGAGCAGTTCTTC. The chain combines TRBV28 with TRBJ2-1, with D hard to call. In germline, CDR1 is MDHEN, CDR2 SYDVKM. Trimming removed 6 bases at V and 5 bases at J, with 11 bases between. The CDR3 loop spans 13 amino acids.

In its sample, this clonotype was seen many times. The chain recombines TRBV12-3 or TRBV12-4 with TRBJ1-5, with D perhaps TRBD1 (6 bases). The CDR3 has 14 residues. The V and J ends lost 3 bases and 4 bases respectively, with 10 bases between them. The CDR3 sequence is CASSFSQGNQPQHF. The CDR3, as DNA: TGTGCCAGCAGTTTTTCCCAGGGGAATCAGCCCCAGCATTTT.